This T cell receptor beta chain stems from a study of blood T cell repertoires in COVID-19. Germline CDR1 and CDR2: SEHNR and FQNEAQ (reference sequence). The V end lost 1 base, the J end lost 9 bases, and 7 bases lay between the germline ends. The CDR3 loop spans 12 amino acids. Clones were read by immunoSEQ multiplex PCR, and TCRdb kept only the in-frame ones, dropping some. The data hold 55,000 to 75,000 clones, with about four fifths observed a single time. This sequence was found in a man between 65 and 85 years old who had recovered from COVID-19. The sequenced sample was peripheral blood. The chain is built from TRBV7-9 and TRBJ2-1; D is possibly TRBD1 (5 bases). The CDR3: CASSLVQGEQFF. The CDR3 coding sequence is TGTGCCAGCAGCTTAGTCCAGGGTGAGCAGTTCTTC.